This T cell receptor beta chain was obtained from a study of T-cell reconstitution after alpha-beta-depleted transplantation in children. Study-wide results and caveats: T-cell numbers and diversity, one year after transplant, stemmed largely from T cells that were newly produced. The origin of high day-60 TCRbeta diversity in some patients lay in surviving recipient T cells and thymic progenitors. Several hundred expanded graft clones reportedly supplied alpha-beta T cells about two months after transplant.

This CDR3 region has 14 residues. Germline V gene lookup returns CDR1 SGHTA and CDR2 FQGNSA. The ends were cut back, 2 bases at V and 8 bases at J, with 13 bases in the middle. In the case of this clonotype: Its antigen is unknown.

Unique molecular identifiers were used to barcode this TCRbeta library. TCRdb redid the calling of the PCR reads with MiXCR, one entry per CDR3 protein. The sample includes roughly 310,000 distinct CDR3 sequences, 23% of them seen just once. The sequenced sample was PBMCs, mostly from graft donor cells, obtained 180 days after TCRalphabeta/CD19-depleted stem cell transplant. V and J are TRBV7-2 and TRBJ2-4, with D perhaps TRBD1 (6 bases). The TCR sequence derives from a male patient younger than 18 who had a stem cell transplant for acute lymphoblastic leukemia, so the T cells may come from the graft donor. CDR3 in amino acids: CASSLRDTRYIQYF. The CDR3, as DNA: TGTGCCAGCAGCTTACGGGACACGCGGTACATTCAGTACTTC.